These T cell receptor beta chains were read from a single sample in a study of CD8 T cells in Susac syndrome. From the immunoSEQ multiplex PCR reads, TCRdb called clonotypes with MiXCR, one entry per CDR3 protein. The table records over 130,000 distinct CDR3 sequences, 95% of them present only once. The sequencing sample was made of CD4+ T cells from PBMCs. The receptors originated from a human donor with Susac syndrome. CDR3s include the opening cysteine and the closing phenylalanine or tryptophan. D genes are given only for firm matches. The size of a clone is reported for some rows only, either as once, few or many, or as a class for expanded clones.

TRBJ2-5 NA NA TRBV21-1 CASTNLRGEGQETQYF TGTGCCAGCACCAATCTTCGGGGAGAGGGCCAAGAGACCCAGTACTTC
TRBJ1-1 NA NA TRBV20-1 CSVTNPDRSEAFF TGCAGTGTTACCAACCCGGATCGGAGTGAAGCTTTCTTT
TRBJ2-3 NA TRBD2 TRBV3-1 CASSQFRRLAGAEDTQYF TGTGCCAGCAGCCAATTCCGTCGACTAGCGGGGGCCGAAGATACGCAGTATTTT
TRBJ1-1 NA NA TRBV3-1 CASSQEGSSAFF TGTGCCAGCAGCCAAGAGGGGTCATCAGCTTTCTTT
TRBJ1-2 NA TRBD1 TRBV28 CASSPGQKIYGYTF TGTGCCAGCAGCCCGGGACAGAAGATCTATGGCTACACCTTC
TRBJ2-3 NA TRBD1 TRBV30 CAWSTGADTQYF TGTGCCTGGAGTACAGGGGCAGATACGCAGTATTTT
TRBJ1-6 NA NA TRBV28 CASSLYRNSPLHF TGTGCCAGCAGTTTATATCGTAATTCACCCCTCCACTTT
TRBJ2-3 NA TRBD2 TRBV20-1 CSAGGTSGRTDTQYF TGCAGTGCTGGGGGGACTAGCGGGAGGACAGATACGCAGTATTTT
TRBJ2-1 NA NA TRBV20-1 CSARDNEQFF TGCAGTGCTAGAGATAACGAGCAGTTCTTC
TRBJ2-3 NA NA TRBV21-1 CARYSPGTSQKVADTQYF TGTGCCAGGTACTCACCCGGGACCTCCCAGAAAGTCGCAGATACGCAGTATTTT
TRBJ1-2 NA NA TRBV5-1 CASSLLADSMHGYTF TGCGCCAGCAGCCTCCTCGCGGACAGTATGCATGGCTACACCTTC
TRBJ2-2 NA TRBD2 TRBV5-1 CASSSGLAGVTGELFF TGCGCCAGCAGCTCCGGACTAGCGGGGGTCACCGGGGAGCTGTTTTTT
TRBJ2-1 NA NA TRBV12-3/TRBV12-4 CASTRGAVEQFF TGTGCCAGCACTCGGGGGGCGGTTGAGCAGTTCTTC
TRBJ2-3 NA TRBD2 TRBV20-1 CSARAEIGTSTEPDTQYF TGCAGTGCTAGAGCAGAGATCGGGACTAGCACAGAACCAGATACGCAGTATTTT
TRBJ1-1 NA NA TRBV25-1 CASTLGEGMNTEAFF TGTGCCAGCACTCTGGGAGAGGGGATGAACACTGAAGCTTTCTTT
TRBJ1-2 NA TRBD1 TRBV15 CATSRVPGQGYGYTF TGTGCCACCAGCAGAGTTCCGGGACAGGGGTATGGCTACACCTTC
TRBJ2-3 few TRBD2 TRBV12-3/TRBV12-4 CASSRTSGHTDTQYF TGTGCCAGCAGTCGGACTAGCGGGCACACAGATACGCAGTATTTT
TRBJ1-2 NA NA TRBV20-1 CSTKSGNYGYTF TGCAGTACGAAATCGGGTAACTATGGCTACACCTTC
TRBJ1-1 NA NA TRBV3-1 CASSRDKRAFF TGTGCCAGCAGCCGGGACAAAAGGGCTTTCTTT
TRBJ2-1 NA TRBD2 TRBV5-1 CASSRAGDNEQFF TGCGCCAGCAGTCGGGCGGGGGACAATGAGCAGTTCTTC
TRBJ1-2 NA NA TRBV29-1 CSVDGNYGYTF TGCAGCGTTGACGGTAACTATGGCTACACCTTC
TRBJ2-1 NA NA TRBV7-2 CASSLDSGVVSNEQFF TGTGCCAGCAGCTTAGATTCGGGAGTAGTATCCAATGAGCAGTTCTTC
TRBJ2-1 NA NA TRBV5-6 CASSLRYYNEQFF TGTGCCAGCAGCTTGCGGTACTACAATGAGCAGTTCTTC
TRBJ1-5 NA NA TRBV30 CAWSTMSWGSNQPQHF TGTGCCTGGAGTACCATGTCATGGGGGAGCAATCAGCCCCAGCATTTT
TRBJ1-1 NA TRBD1 TRBV20-1 CSARTGQATTEAFF TGCAGTGCTAGGACGGGACAGGCCACCACTGAAGCTTTCTTT
TRBJ2-2 NA TRBD1 TRBV7-2 CASSYRTGGRTGELFF TGTGCCAGCAGCTACCGGACAGGGGGAAGGACCGGGGAGCTGTTTTTT
TRBJ2-1 NA TRBD2 TRBV9 CASSRTSGGNEQFF TGTGCCAGCAGTAGGACTAGCGGGGGGAATGAGCAGTTCTTC
TRBJ2-5 NA NA TRBV18 CASSPHQETQYF TGTGCCAGCTCACCGCATCAAGAGACCCAGTACTTC
TRBJ1-1 NA NA TRBV29-1 CSVEVRAGVAEAFF TGCAGCGTTGAGGTGAGGGCAGGGGTCGCTGAAGCTTTCTTT
TRBJ2-5 NA NA TRBV7-9 CASSLAAQETQYF TGTGCCAGCAGCTTAGCGGCCCAAGAGACCCAGTACTTC
TRBJ2-2 NA TRBD1 TRBV5-4 CASRGQGTPFTGELFF TGTGCCAGCAGGGGACAGGGGACCCCGTTCACCGGGGAGCTGTTTTTT
TRBJ1-3 NA NA TRBV5-1 CASSPGVEHSGNTIYF TGCGCCAGCAGCCCGGGCGTGGAGCACTCTGGAAACACCATATATTTT
TRBJ2-1 NA NA TRBV28 CASIPPYGNEQFF TGTGCCAGCATCCCGCCGTATGGAAATGAGCAGTTCTTC
TRBJ2-7 NA NA TRBV29-1 CSVGKPGYEQYF TGCAGCGTTGGAAAGCCGGGCTACGAGCAGTACTTC
TRBJ2-2 NA NA TRBV6-1 CASGDRLGFGTNTGELFF TGTGCCAGCGGGGACCGGTTGGGATTTGGAACGAACACCGGGGAGCTGTTTTTT
TRBJ2-1 once NA TRBV12-3/TRBV12-4 CASRVGVAYNEQFF TGTGCCAGCCGCGTTGGGGTAGCCTACAATGAGCAGTTCTTC
TRBJ2-5 NA NA TRBV7-9 CASSFGVPQETQYF TGTGCCAGCAGCTTTGGAGTCCCTCAAGAGACCCAGTACTTC
TRBJ1-5 NA NA TRBV9 CASSVGTNDQPQHF TGTGCCAGCAGCGTAGGGACAAATGATCAGCCCCAGCATTTT
TRBJ1-2 once TRBD1 TRBV12-3/TRBV12-4 CASSVTGDYGYTF TGTGCCAGCAGTGTGACAGGGGACTATGGCTACACCTTC
TRBJ2-1 NA TRBD1 TRBV18 CASSSPPDRALSYNEQFF TGTGCCAGCTCATCGCCCCCGGACAGGGCCCTTTCCTACAATGAGCAGTTCTTC